The rows below give T cell receptor beta chains drawn from one sample of a study of early T cells in non-severe SARS-CoV-2 infection. In TCRdb, the 5' RACE reads were re-called with MiXCR into one record per CDR3 protein. Here the sample spans tens of thousands of distinct CDR3 sequences, less than 15% being singletons. Sample: whole blood. The receptors here all came from an adult who was a healthcare worker with PCR-confirmed SARS-CoV-2 infection or an uninfected control (not recorded which). The CDR3 runs from the conserved cysteine through the conserved F or W. Fields, in order: CDR3 DNA, CDR3 protein, clone size, D gene, J gene, V gene. D genes are given only for firm matches. The size entry is marked missing in some rows and otherwise reads once, few, many or a size class.

TGTGCCACCAGCAGAGATCTCCCATACGAGCAGTACTTC | CATSRDLPYEQYF | few | . | TRBJ2-7 | TRBV15
TGTGCCACCAGGGGCATCAACACTGAAGCTTTCTTT | CATRGINTEAFF | many | . | TRBJ1-1 | TRBV27
TGTGCCAGCAGTTTAGAGGGGGCGCGGGGAAACACCATATATTTT | CASSLEGARGNTIYF | many | TRBD1 | TRBJ1-3 | TRBV12-3/TRBV12-4
TGTGCCAGCAGAAAGACAGATCGGGAGACCCAGTACTTC | CASRKTDRETQYF | few | . | TRBJ2-5 | TRBV6-5
TGTGCCAGCAGCTTAGGCCAGGTTTCCTCTGGCTACACCTTC | CASSLGQVSSGYTF | . | . | TRBJ1-2 | TRBV7-9
TGTGCCAGCAGCCAAGATTTAGGCAAGAGGGAGACCCAGTACTTC | CASSQDLGKRETQYF | . | . | TRBJ2-5 | TRBV4-2
TGTGCCAGTAGTATCGGAAATCAGCCCCAGCATTTT | CASSIGNQPQHF | many | . | TRBJ1-5 | TRBV19
TGTGCCAGCAGCCAGTCAAGGGCGTACACCGGGGAGCTGTTTTTT | CASSQSRAYTGELFF | many | . | TRBJ2-2 | TRBV3-1
TGTGCCAGCAGTGGGGTGGGCCAGAACACCGGGGAGCTGTTTTTT | CASSGVGQNTGELFF | many | . | TRBJ2-2 | TRBV2
TGTGCCAGCAGCTTGGCCGGGACAGGGAAAAAACTGTTTTTT | CASSLAGTGKKLFF | . | TRBD1 | TRBJ1-4 | TRBV5-4
TGTGCCAGCAGCTTACGGGGGGCTACTACAGATACGCAGTATTTT | CASSLRGATTDTQYF | many | . | TRBJ2-3 | TRBV7-8
TGTGCCAGCAGCTTAGGCGGGGGGGCCGGTGTTGGCACAGATACGCAGTATTTT | CASSLGGGAGVGTDTQYF | few | TRBD2 | TRBJ2-3 | TRBV7-2
TGTGTCCCCGTCGAGGGTGGGGGCAATCAGCCCCAGCATTTT | CVPVEGGGNQPQHF | many | . | TRBJ1-5 | TRBV6-6